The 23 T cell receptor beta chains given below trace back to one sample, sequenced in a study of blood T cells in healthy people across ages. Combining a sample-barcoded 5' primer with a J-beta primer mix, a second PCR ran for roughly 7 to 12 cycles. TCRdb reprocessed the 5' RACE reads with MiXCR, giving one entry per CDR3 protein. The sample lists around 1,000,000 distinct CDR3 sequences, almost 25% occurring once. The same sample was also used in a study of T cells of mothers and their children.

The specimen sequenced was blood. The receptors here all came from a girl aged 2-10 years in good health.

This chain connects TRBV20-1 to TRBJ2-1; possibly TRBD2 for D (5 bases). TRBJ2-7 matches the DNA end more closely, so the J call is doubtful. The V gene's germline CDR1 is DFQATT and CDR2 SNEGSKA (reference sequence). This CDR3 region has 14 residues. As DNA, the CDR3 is TGCAGTGCGGAGGAAATGTCTAAGACCTACGAGCAGTACTTC. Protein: CSAEEMSKTYEQYF.

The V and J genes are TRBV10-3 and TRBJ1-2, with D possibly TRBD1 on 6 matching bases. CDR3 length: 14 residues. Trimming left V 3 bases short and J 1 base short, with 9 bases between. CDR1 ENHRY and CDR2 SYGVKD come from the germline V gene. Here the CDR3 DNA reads TGTGCCATCAGTGAAGGCAGGGGTAACTATGGCTACACCTTC. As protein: CAISEGRGNYGYTF.

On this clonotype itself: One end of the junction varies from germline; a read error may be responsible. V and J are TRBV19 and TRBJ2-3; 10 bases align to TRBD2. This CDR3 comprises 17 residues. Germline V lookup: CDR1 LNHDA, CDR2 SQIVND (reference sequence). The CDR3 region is CAGSITRLAGNTDTQYF. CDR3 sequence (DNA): TGTGCCGGTAGTATTACCCGACTAGCGGGTAACACAGATACGCAGTATTTT.

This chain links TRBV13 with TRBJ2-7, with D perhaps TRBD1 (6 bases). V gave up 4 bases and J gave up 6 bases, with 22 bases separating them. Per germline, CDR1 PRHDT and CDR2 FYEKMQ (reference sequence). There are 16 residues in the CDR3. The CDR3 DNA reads TGTGCCAGCAGCTCATACACCGGGACAAATGAAGGCGAGCAGTACTTC. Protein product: CASSSYTGTNEGEQYF.

Here the CDR3 DNA reads TGTGCCAGCAGTCTCCCCAAGGGCCTAGCGGGGGCCGCCTTCTACGAGCAGTACTTC. Protein: CASSLPKGLAGAAFYEQYF. V usage is TRBV6-1 and J usage is TRBJ2-5; 10 positions match TRBD2. Judging by the DNA end, TRBJ2-7 fits better; the J call may be wrong. In germline, CDR1 is MNHNS, CDR2 SASEGT. CDR3 length equals 19 residues.

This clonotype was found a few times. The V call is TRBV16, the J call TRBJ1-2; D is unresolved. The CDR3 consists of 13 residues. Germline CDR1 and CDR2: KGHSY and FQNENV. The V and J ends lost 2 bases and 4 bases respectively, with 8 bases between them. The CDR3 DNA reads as TGTGCCAGCAGCCAAGGGTTTCGCTATGGCTACACCTTC. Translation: CASSQGFRYGYTF. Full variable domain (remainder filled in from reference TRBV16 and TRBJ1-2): GEEVAQTPKHLVRGEGQKAKLYCAPIKGHSYVFWYQQVLKNEFKFLISFQNENVFDETGMPKERFSAKCLPNSPCSLEIQATKLEDSAVYFCASSQGFRYGYTFGSGTRLTVV.

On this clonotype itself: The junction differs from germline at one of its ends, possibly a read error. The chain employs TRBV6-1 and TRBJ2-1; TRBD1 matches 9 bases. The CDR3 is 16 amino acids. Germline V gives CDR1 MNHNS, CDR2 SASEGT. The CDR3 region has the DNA TGTGCCAGCCGGGGGACAGGGATTCCCTCCTTCAATGAGCAGTTCTTC. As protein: CASRGTGIPSFNEQFF.

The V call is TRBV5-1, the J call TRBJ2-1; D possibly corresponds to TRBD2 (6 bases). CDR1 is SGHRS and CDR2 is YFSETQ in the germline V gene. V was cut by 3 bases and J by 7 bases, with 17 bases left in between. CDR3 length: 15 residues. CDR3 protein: CASSSGDPLENEQFF. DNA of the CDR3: TGCGCCAGCAGCTCGGGGGACCCCTTGGAAAATGAGCAGTTCTTC.

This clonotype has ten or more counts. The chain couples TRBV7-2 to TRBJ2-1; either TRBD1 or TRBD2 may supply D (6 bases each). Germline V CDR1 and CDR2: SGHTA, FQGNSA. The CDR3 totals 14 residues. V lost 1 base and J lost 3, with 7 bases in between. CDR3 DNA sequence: TGTGCCAGCAGCTTAGAGGGGGGCTACAATGAGCAGTTCTTC. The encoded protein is CASSLEGGYNEQFF.

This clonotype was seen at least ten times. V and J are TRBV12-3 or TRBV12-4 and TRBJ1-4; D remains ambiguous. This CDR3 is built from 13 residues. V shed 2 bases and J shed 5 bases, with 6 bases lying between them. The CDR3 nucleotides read TGTGCCAGCAGTTTAACGGGCAATGAAAAACTGTTTTTT. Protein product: CASSLTGNEKLFF.

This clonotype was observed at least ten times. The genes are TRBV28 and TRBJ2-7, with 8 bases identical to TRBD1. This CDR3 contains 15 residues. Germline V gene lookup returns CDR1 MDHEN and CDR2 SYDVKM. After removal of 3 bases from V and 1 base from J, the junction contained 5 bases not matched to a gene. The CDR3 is CASSLLRQGSYEQYF. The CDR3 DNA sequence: TGTGCCAGCAGTTTGCTACGACAGGGGTCCTACGAGCAGTACTTC.

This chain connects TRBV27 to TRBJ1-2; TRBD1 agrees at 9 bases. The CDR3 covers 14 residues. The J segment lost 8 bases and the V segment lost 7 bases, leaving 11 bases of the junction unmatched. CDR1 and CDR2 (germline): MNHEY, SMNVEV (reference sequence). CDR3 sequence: CASTKDRGTEGYTF. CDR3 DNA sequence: TGTGCCAGCACCAAGGACAGGGGAACGGAGGGCTACACCTTC.

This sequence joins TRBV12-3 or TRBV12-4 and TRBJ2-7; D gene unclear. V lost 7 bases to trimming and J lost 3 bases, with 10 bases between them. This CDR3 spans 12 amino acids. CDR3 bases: TGTGCCAGCACCCCATCGAGCTACGAGCAGTACTTC. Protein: CASTPSSYEQYF.

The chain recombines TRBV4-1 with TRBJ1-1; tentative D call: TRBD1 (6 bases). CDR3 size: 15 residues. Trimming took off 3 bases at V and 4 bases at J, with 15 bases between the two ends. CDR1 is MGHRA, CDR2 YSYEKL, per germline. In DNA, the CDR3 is TGCGCCAGCAGCCATAATCAGGGGTACTTCACTGAAGCTTTCTTT. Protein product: CASSHNQGYFTEAFF.

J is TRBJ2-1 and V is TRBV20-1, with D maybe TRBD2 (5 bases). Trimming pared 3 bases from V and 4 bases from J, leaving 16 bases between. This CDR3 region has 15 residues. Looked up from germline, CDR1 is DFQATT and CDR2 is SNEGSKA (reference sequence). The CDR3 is CSARERRAPYNEQFF. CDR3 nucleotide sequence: TGCAGTGCTAGGGAAAGGCGGGCCCCTTACAATGAGCAGTTCTTC.

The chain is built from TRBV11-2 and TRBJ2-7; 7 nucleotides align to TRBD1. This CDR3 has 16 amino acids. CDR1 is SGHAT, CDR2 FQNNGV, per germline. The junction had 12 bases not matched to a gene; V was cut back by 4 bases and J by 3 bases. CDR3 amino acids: CASSSGKRQGDYEQYF. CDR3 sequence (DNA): TGTGCCAGCAGCTCCGGGAAAAGACAGGGTGACTACGAGCAGTACTTC.

In nucleotides, the CDR3 is TGTGCCAGCAGCGTAGGGGGATTCCACTATGGCTACACCTTC. Residues: CASSVGGFHYGYTF. J is TRBJ1-2 and V is TRBV9, with D hard to call. The CDR3 is 14 residues long. The V and J ends lost 0 bases and 3 bases respectively, with 9 bases between them. CDR1 SGDLS and CDR2 YYNGEE come from the germline V gene.

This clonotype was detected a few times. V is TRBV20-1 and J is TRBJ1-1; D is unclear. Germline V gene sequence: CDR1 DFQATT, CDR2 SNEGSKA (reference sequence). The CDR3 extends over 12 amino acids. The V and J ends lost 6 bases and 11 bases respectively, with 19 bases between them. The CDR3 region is CSAPVGSRAAFF. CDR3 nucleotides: TGCAGTGCCCCCGTGGGGTCGAGGGCGGCTTTCTTT.

Here the CDR3 reads CASTQRGPSGNTIYF. CDR3 bases: TGTGCCAGCACCCAAAGGGGGCCTTCTGGAAACACCATATATTTT. The chain joins TRBV6-5 to TRBJ1-3, with 7 bases that match TRBD1. This CDR3 is built from 15 residues. Per germline, CDR1 MNHEY and CDR2 SVGAGI. The trim removed 7 bases at V and 1 base at J, leaving 7 bases unmatched.

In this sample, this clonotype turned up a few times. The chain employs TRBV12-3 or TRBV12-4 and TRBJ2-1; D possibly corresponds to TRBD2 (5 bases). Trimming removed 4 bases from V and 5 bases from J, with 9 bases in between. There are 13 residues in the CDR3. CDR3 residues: CASSSGKHNEQFF. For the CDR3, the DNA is TGTGCCAGCAGTTCGGGAAAACACAATGAGCAGTTCTTC.

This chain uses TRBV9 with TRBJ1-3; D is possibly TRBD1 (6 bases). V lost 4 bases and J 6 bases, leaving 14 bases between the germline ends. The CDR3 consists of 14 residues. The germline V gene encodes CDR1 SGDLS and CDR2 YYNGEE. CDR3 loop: CASSTLAGANTIYF. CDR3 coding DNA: TGTGCCAGCAGCACCCTCGCGGGGGCAAACACCATATATTTT.

This CDR3 reads CASSLAGSGTGELFF. Written as DNA, the CDR3 is TGTGCCAGTAGTCTAGCGGGGTCGGGCACCGGGGAGCTGTTTTTT. This rearrangement joins TRBV19 to TRBJ2-2, with 9 bases that match TRBD2. V shed 5 bases, J shed 4 bases, and the junction held 5 bases outside the gene matches. The CDR3 sequence is 15 residues long. Germline assignment: CDR1 LNHDA and CDR2 SQIVND (reference sequence).

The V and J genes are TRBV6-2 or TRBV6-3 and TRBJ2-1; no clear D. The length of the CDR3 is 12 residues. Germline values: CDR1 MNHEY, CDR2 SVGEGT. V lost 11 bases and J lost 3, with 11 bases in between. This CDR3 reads CAGSMGYNEQFF. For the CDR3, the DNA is TGTGCCGGATCTATGGGCTACAATGAGCAGTTCTTC.